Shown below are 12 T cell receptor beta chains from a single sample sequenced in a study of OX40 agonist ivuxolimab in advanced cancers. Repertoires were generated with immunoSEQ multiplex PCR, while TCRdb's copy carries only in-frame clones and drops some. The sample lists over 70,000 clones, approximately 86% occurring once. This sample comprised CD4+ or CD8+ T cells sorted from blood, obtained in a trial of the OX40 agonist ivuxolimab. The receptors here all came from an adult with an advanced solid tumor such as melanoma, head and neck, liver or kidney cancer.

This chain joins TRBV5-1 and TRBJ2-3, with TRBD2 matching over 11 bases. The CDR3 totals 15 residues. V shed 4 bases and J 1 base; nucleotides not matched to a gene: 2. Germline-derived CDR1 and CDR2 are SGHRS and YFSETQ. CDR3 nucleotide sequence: TGCGCCAGCAGCCCACTAGCGGGGGGCACAGATACGCAGTATTTT. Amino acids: CASSPLAGGTDTQYF.

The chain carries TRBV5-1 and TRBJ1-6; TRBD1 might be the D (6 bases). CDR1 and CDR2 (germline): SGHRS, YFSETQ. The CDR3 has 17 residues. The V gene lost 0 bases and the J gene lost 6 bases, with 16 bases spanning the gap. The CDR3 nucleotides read TGCGCCAGCAGCTTGGGCTTTTTACAGGGATCTAATTCACCCCTCCACTTT. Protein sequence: CASSLGFLQGSNSPLHF.

CDR3: CASSPHPRNDEQFF. The CDR3 DNA follows: TGTGCCAGCAGTCCCCATCCACGAAACGATGAGCAGTTCTTC. The chain employs TRBV28 and TRBJ2-1; D gene ambiguous. Trimming removed 5 bases from V and 8 bases from J, with 16 bases in between. This CDR3 comprises 14 residues. In germline, CDR1 is MDHEN, CDR2 SYDVKM.

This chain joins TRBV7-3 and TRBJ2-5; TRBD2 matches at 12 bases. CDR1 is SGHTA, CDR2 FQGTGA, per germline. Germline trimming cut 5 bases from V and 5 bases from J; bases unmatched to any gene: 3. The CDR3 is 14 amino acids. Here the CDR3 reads CASSPSGGVETQYF. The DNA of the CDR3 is TGTGCCAGCAGCCCTAGCGGGGGGGTTGAGACCCAGTACTTC.

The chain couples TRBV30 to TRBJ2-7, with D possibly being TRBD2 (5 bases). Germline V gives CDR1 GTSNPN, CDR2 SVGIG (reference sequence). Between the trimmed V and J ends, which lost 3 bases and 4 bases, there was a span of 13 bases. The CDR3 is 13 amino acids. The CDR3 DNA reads TGTGCCTGGAGAAGCACGGGGATTTACGAGCAGTACTTC. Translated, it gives CAWRSTGIYEQYF.

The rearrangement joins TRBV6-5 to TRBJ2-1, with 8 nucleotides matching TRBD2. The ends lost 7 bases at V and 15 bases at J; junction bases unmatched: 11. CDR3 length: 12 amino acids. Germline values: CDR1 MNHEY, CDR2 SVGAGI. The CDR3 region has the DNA TGTGCCAGCAACTCCCGGCGGGGGGAGGGGTTCTTC. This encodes CASNSRRGEGFF.

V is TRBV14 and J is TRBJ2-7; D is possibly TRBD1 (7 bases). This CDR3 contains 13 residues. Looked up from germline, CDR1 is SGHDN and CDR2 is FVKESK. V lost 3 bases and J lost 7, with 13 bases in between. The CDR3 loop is CASSHGQAGEQYF. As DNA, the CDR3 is TGTGCCAGCAGCCACGGACAGGCGGGGGAGCAGTACTTC.

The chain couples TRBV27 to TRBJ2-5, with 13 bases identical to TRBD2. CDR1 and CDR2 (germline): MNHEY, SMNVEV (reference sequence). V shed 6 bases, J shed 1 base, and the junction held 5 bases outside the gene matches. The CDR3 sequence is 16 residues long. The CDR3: CASSPGTSGVQETQYF. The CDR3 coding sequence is TGTGCCAGCAGCCCCGGGACTAGCGGGGTCCAAGAGACCCAGTACTTC.

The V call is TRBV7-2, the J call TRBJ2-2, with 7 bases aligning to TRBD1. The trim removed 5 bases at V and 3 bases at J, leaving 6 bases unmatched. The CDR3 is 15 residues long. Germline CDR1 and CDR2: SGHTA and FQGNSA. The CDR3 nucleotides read TGTGCCAGCAGCCGACAGGGAATGGACACCGGGGAGCTGTTTTTT. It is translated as CASSRQGMDTGELFF. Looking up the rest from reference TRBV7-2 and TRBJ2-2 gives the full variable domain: GAGVSQSPSNKVTEKGKDVELRCDPISGHTALYWYRQSLGQGLEFLIYFQGNSAPDKSGLPSDRFSAERTGGSVSTLTIQRTQQEDSAVYLCASSRQGMDTGELFFGEGSRLTVL.

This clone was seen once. In nucleotides, the CDR3 is TGCAGCGGGACAGCCAACTATGGCTACACCTTC. Translation gives CSGTANYGYTF. J is TRBJ1-2 and V is TRBV29-1; tentatively, D is TRBD1 (6 bases). CDR1 and CDR2 from the germline V gene are SQVTM and ANQGSEA. This CDR3 spans 11 amino acids. Trimming removed 7 bases from V and 2 bases from J, with 8 bases in between.

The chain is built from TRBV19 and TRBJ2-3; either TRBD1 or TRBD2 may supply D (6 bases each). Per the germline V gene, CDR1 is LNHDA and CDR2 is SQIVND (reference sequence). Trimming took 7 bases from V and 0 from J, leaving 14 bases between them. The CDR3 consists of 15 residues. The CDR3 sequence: CASKKGGSSTDTQYF. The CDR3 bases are TGTGCCAGTAAAAAGGGGGGATCTAGCACAGATACGCAGTATTTT.

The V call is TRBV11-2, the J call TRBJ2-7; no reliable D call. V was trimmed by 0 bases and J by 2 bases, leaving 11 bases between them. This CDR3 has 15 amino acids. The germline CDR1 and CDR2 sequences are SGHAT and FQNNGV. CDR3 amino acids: CASSLDAAPTYEQYF. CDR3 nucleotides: TGTGCCAGCAGCTTAGATGCAGCGCCTACCTACGAGCAGTACTTC.